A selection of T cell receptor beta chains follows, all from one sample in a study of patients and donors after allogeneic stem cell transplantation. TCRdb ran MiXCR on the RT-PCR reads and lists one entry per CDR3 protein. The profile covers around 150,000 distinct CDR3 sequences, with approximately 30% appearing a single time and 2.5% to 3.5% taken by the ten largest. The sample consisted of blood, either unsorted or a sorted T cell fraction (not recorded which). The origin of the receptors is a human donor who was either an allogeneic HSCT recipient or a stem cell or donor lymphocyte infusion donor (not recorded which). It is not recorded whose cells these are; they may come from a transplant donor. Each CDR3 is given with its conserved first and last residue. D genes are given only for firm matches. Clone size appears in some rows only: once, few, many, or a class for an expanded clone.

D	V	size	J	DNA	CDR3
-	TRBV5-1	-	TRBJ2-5	TGCGCCAGCAGTACGGGCCCACAAGAGACCCAGTACTTC	CASSTGPQETQYF
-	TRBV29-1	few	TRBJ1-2	TGCAGCGTTGAGTTGGTTGGCTATGGCTACACCTTC	CSVELVGYGYTF
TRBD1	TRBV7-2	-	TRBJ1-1	TGTGCCAGCAGCTTAGGTTCCTCCTCTACAGGGGTAAAGGGCACTGAAGCTTTCTTT	CASSLGSSSTGVKGTEAFF
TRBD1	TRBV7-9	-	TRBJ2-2	TGTGCCAGCAGCTGGACAGGGGGTTACACCGGGGAGCTGTTTTTT	CASSWTGGYTGELFF
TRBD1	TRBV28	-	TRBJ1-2	TGTGCCAGCAGTTTAAAAGGGGGCGCACCCTATGGCTACACCTTC	CASSLKGGAPYGYTF
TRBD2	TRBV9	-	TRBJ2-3	TGTGCCAGCAGCGTACCAGCGGGGGACACAGATACGCAGTATTTT	CASSVPAGDTDTQYF
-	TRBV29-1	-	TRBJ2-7	TGCAGCGTTGAGGCCGAGGGGGTGAAACTTTACGAGCAGTACTTC	CSVEAEGVKLYEQYF
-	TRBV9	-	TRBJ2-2	TGTGCCAGCAGCGTAGGCAGCCTCACGAACACCGGGGAGCTGTTTTTT	CASSVGSLTNTGELFF
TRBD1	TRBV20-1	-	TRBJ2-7	TGCAGTGCTAGAGATCCCGGACAGGGGGCTTTATACGAGCAGTACTTC	CSARDPGQGALYEQYF
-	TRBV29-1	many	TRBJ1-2	TGCAGCGTTGTTAACAGGGAGGGGTATGGCTACACCTTC	CSVVNREGYGYTF
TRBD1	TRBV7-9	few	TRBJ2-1	TGTGCCAGCAGCGGACGGGACAGGTCCTGGAATGAGCAGTTCTTC	CASSGRDRSWNEQFF
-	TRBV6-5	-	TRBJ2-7	TGTGCCAGCAGTTACTCCTGGATTGGGGGCAGGGGCACCTACGAGCAGTACTTC	CASSYSWIGGRGTYEQYF
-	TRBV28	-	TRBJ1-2	TGTGCCACCGAAGAGGGAGCCTATGGCTACACCTTC	CATEEGAYGYTF
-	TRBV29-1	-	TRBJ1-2	TGCAGCGTTGCCGGGACCCCCGGGTATGGCTACACCTTC	CSVAGTPGYGYTF
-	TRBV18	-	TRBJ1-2	TGTGCCAGCTCACCACCGAACCGGGCTGACTATGGCTACACCTTC	CASSPPNRADYGYTF
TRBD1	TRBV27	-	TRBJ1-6	TGTGCCAGCAGCCCTGACAGGGGGCATAATTCACCCCTCCACTTT	CASSPDRGHNSPLHF
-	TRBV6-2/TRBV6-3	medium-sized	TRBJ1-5	TGTGCCAGCAGTTCCGACATCCCCAAGACCCAGCATTTT	CASSSDIPKTQHF
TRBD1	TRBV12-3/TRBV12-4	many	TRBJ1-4	TGTGCCAGCAGCTCACGGGACAGGTCCCATTTT	CASSSRDRSHF
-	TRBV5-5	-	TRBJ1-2	TGTGCCAGCAGCTTGGGGGCAGGGGAAACTCTTTATGGCTACACCTTC	CASSLGAGETLYGYTF
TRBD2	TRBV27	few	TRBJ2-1	TGTGCCAGCAGTTTACGACTAGCACACTACAATGAGCAGTTCTTC	CASSLRLAHYNEQFF
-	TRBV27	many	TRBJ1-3	TGTGCCAGCAAGACGGGGTCCGGAAACACCATATATTTT	CASKTGSGNTIYF
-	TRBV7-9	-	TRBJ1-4	-	CASILGATNEKLFF
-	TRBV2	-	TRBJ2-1	TGTGCCAGCAGAGGAGGGGCAAAGGGGGAGCAGTTCTTC	CASRGGAKGEQFF
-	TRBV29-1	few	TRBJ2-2	TGCAGCGTTGATACAGGGACGACCGGGGAGCTGTTTTTT	CSVDTGTTGELFF
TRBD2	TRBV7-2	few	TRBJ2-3	TGTGCCAGCACAGGGACTAGCGGGCACAGCACAGATACGCAGTATTTT	CASTGTSGHSTDTQYF
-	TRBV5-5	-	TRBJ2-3	TGTGCCAGCAGCCAATCCACCCCAGATACGCAGTATTTT	CASSQSTPDTQYF
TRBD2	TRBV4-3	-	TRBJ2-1	TGCGCCAGCTTGACTAGCGGAGCGGAGGAGCAGTTCTTC	CASLTSGAEEQFF
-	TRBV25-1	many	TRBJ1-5	TGTGCCAGCAGTGAATCATCCCGGGGCAATCAGCCCCAGCATTTT	CASSESSRGNQPQHF
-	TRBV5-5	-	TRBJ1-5	TGTGCCAGCAGCTTGGGGAGGGGAGCCAATCAGCCCCAGCATTTT	CASSLGRGANQPQHF